This T cell receptor beta chain originates from a study of cytomegalovirus exposure and HLA in healthy donors. Primers: 60 Vbeta forward and 13 Jbeta reverse. Using immunoSEQ multiplex PCR, the repertoire was profiled, and TCRdb retains in-frame clones only, with some absent. The table lists under 150,000 clones, approximately 77% of them singletons. The sample holds a few counts of this clone. Its antigen is still unknown. Study conclusions and caveats: Among the most significant clusters, several appeared linked to common viral pathogens in a later analysis. Most subjects' HLA-A and HLA-B alleles were reportedly predicted from TCR beta sequences. TCR beta V- and J-gene trimming was later associated with a missense DCLRE1C variant. Rarity marked most TCR sequences, yet some public TCRs occurred in many donors.

Losses at the gene ends were 6 bases for V and 0 bases for J; bases not matched to a gene: 9. Germline V CDR1 and CDR2: MDHEN, SYDVKM. The CDR3 totals 17 residues. This receptor was obtained from a woman aged 40 to 50 in good health and CMV-seronegative. Specimen: PBMCs. The genes are TRBV28 and TRBJ1-5, with 9 bases identical to TRBD1. The CDR3 nucleotides are TGTGCCAGCAGAGACGCCGGGACAGGGATTAGCAATCAGCCCCAGCATTTT. Translating gives CASRDAGTGISNQPQHF.